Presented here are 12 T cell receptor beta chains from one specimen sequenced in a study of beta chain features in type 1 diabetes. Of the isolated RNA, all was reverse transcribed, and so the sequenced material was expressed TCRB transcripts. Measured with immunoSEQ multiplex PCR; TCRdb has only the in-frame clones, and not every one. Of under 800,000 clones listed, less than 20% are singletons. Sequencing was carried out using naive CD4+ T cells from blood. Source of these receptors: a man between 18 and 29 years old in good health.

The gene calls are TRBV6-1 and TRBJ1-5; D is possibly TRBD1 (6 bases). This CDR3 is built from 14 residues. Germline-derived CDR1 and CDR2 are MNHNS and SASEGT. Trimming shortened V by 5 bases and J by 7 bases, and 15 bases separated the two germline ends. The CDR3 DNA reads TGTGCCAGCAGTTCTCAGGGGATAGGGCAGCCCCAGCATTTT. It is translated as CASSSQGIGQPQHF.

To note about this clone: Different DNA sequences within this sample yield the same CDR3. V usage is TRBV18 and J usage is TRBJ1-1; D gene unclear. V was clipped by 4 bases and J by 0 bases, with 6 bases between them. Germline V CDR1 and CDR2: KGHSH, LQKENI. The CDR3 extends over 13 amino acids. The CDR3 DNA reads TGTGCCAGCTCACAGGGTATGAACACTGAAGCTTTCTTT. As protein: CASSQGMNTEAFF.

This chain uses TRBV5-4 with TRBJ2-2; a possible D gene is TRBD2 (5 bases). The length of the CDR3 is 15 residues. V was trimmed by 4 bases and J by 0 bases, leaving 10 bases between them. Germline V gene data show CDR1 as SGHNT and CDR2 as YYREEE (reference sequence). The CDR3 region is CASSGRASNTGELFF. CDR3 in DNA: TGTGCCAGCAGCGGGCGGGCATCGAACACCGGGGAGCTGTTTTTT.

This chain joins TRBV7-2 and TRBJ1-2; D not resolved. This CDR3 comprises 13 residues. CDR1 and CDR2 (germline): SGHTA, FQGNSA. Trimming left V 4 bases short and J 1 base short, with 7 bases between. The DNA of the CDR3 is TGTGCCAGCAGCTCTCCCAGTAACTATGGCTACACCTTC. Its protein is CASSSPSNYGYTF.

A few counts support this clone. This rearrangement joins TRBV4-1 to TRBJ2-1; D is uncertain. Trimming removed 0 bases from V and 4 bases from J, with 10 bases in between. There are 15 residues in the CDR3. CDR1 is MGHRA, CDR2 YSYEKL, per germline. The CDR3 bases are TGCGCCAGCAGCCAAGATGATGGACGGTACAATGAGCAGTTCTTC. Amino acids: CASSQDDGRYNEQFF.

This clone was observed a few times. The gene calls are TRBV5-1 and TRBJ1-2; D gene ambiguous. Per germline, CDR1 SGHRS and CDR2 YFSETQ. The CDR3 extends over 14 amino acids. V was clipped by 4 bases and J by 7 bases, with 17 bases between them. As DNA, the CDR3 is TGCGCCAGCAGCCCGGAGGACGTACGGAGTGGCTACACCTTC. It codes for CASSPEDVRSGYTF.

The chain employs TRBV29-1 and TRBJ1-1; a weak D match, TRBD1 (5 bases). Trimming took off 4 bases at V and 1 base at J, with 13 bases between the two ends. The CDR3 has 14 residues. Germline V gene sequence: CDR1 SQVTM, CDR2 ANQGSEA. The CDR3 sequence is CSVVEGGGNTEAFF. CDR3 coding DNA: TGCAGCGTTGTTGAAGGCGGGGGGAACACTGAAGCTTTCTTT. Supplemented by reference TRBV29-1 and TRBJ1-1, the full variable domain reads SAVISQKPSRDICQRGTSLTIQCQVDSQVTMMFWYRQQPGQSLTLIATANQGSEATYESGFVIDKFPISRPNLTFSTLTVSNMSPEDSSIYLCSVVEGGGNTEAFFGQGTRLTVV.

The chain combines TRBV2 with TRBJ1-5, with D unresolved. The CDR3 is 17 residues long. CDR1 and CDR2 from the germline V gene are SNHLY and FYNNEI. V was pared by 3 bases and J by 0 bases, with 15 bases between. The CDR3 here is CASSDPQSTYSNQPQHF. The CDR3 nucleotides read TGTGCCAGCAGTGACCCACAGAGCACATATAGCAATCAGCCCCAGCATTTT.

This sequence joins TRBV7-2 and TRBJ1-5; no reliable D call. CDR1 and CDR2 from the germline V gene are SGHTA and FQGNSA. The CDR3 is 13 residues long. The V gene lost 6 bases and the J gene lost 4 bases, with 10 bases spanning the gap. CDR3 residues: CASSPGENQPQHF. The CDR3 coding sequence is TGTGCCAGCAGTCCCGGGGAGAATCAGCCCCAGCATTTT.

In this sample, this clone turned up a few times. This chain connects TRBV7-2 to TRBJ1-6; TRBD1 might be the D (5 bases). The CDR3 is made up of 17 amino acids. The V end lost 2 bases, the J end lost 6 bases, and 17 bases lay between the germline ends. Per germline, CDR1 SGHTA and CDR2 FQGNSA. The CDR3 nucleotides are TGTGCCAGCAGCTTAAATTCCAGGGCAATATTTAATTCACCCCTCCACTTT. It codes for CASSLNSRAIFNSPLHF.

As DNA, the CDR3 is TGTGCCAGCAGCTCCCAGAAGGTGACTGAAGCTTTCTTT. Its protein is CASSSQKVTEAFF. This chain links TRBV7-2 with TRBJ1-1; no clear D gene. The germline V gene has CDR1 SGHTA and CDR2 FQGNSA. V dropped 4 bases and J dropped 5 bases, with 11 bases sitting between them. CDR3 length: 13 amino acids.

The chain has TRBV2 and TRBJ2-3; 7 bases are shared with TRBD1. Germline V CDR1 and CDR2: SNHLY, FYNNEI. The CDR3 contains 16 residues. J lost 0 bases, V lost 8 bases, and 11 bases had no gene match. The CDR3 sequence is CASRDSGVFSTDTQYF. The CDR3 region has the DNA TGTGCCAGCCGGGACAGTGGCGTCTTTAGCACAGATACGCAGTATTTT.